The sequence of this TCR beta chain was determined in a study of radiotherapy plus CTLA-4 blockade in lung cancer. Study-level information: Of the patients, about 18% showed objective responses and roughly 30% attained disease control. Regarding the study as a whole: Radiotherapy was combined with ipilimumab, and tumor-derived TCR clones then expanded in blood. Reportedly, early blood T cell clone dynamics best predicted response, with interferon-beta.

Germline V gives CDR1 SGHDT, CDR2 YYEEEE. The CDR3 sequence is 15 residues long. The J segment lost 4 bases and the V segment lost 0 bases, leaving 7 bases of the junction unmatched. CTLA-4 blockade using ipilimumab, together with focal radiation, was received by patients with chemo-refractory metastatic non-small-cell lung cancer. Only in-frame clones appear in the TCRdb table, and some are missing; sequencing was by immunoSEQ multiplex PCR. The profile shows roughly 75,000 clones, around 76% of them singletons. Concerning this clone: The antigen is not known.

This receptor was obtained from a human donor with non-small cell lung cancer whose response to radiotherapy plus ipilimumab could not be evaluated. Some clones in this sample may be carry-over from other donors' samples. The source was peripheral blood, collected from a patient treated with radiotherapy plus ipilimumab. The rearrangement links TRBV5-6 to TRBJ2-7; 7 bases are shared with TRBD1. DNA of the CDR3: TGTGCCAGCAGCTTGGTAGGACAGGCGTGGTACGAGCAGTACTTC. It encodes CASSLVGQAWYEQYF.